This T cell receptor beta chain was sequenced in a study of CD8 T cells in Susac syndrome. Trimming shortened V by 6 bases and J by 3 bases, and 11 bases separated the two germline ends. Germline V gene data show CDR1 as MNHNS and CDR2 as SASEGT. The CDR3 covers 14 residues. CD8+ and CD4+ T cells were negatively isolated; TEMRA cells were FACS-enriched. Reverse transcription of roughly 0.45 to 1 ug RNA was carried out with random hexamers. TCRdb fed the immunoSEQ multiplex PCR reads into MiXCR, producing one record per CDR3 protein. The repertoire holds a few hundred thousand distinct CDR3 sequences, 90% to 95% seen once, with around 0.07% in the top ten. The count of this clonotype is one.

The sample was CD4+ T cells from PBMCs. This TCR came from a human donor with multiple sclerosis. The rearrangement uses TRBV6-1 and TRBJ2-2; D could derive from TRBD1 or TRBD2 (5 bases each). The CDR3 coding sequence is TGTGCCAGCAGGACCGGGGCTTACACCGGGGAGCTGTTTTTT. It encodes CASRTGAYTGELFF.